This entry is about one T cell receptor (beta chain). These data originate in a study of blood T cells in healthy people across ages. Through a sample-barcoded 5' primer and a J-beta primer mix, a second PCR was run for 7 to 11 cycles. In TCRdb, the 5' RACE reads were re-called with MiXCR into one record per CDR3 protein. The table includes 650,000 to 1,000,000 distinct CDR3 sequences, around 36% detected once. This CDR3 is built from 13 residues. The V gene lost 3 bases and the J gene lost 11 bases, with 19 bases spanning the gap. The germline gives CDR1 DFQATT, CDR2 SNEGSKA (reference sequence). The chain employs TRBV20-1 and TRBJ2-5, with D uncertain. The specimen sequenced was blood. This clonotype originated in a man between 18 and 29 years old in good health. As DNA, the CDR3 is TGCAGTGCTAGGTCAGGTAACCACAATGAGCAGTACTTC. As protein: CSARSGNHNEQYF.